Shown below are 32 T cell receptor beta chains from a single sample sequenced in a study of T cells after yellow fever vaccination. TCRdb ran MiXCR on the 5' RACE reads and lists one entry per CDR3 protein. This table holds 610,000 or so distinct CDR3 sequences, roughly an eighth found once. The material was PBMCs, obtained on the day of the yellow fever booster vaccination. The receptors stem from a man younger than 40 who received the YFV17D yellow fever vaccine.

The chain carries TRBV20-1 and TRBJ2-7; tentative D call: TRBD2 (5 bases). This CDR3 contains 14 residues. Per the germline V gene, CDR1 is DFQATT and CDR2 is SNEGSKA (reference sequence). Deletions cut 5 bases from V and 3 bases from J, with 17 bases between. CDR3 loop: CSAPPGSGGYEQYF. DNA of the CDR3: TGCAGTGCTCCTCCGGGAAGCGGAGGCTACGAGCAGTACTTC.

The chain has TRBV3-1 and TRBJ2-7; D remains ambiguous. Trimming took 4 bases from V and 7 from J, leaving 17 bases between them. Per germline, CDR1 LGHDT and CDR2 YNNKEL (reference sequence). The CDR3 length is 14 residues. The CDR3 DNA follows: TGTGCCAGCAGCCTCCACGAGGCTCGAGGTGAGCAGTACTTC. This codes for CASSLHEARGEQYF.

This clonotype was detected a few times. V and J are TRBV25-1 and TRBJ1-2; D ambiguous. The ends were cut back, 3 bases at V and 5 bases at J, with 13 bases in the middle. CDR3 length: 14 amino acids. Germline V gives CDR1 MGHDK, CDR2 SYGVNS. CDR3 DNA: TGTGCCAGCAGTGACCAAGGCCGATTATATGGCTACACCTTC. It specifies CASSDQGRLYGYTF.

The chain employs TRBV13 and TRBJ2-3; no reliable D call. Per germline, CDR1 PRHDT and CDR2 FYEKMQ (reference sequence). There are 12 residues in the CDR3. With 2 bases removed from V and 4 bases from J, the gap between germline ends came to 4 bases. The CDR3, as DNA: TGTGCCAGCAGCTTACAGCCAGATACGCAGTATTTT. It encodes CASSLQPDTQYF.

The sample holds a few counts of this clonotype. The chain is built from TRBV6-5 and TRBJ1-1; possibly TRBD1 for D (5 bases). The CDR3 loop spans 14 amino acids. The V and J ends lost 0 bases and 5 bases respectively, with 10 bases between them. CDR1 is MNHEY and CDR2 is SVGAGI in the germline V gene. As DNA, the CDR3 is TGTGCCAGCAGTTACTCAGGGGTTCGAACTGAAGCTTTCTTT. It encodes CASSYSGVRTEAFF.

The chain joins TRBV20-1 to TRBJ2-1; the D gene is possibly TRBD1 (5 bases). The CDR3 sequence is 11 residues long. Germline-derived CDR1 and CDR2 are DFQATT and SNEGSKA (reference sequence). The germline V and J ends were trimmed by 3 bases and 8 bases, with 8 bases remaining between them. The CDR3 protein is CSASLGDEQFF. The CDR3 DNA reads TGCAGTGCTAGTCTAGGGGATGAGCAGTTCTTC.

This clonotype has just a few counts. The V and J genes are TRBV6-5 and TRBJ2-1, with no clear D. The V end was cut by 2 bases, the J end by 1 base, with 9 bases between. The CDR3 extends over 15 amino acids. In germline, CDR1 is MNHEY, CDR2 SVGAGI. The CDR3 region has the DNA TGTGCCAGCAGTTACCCGGCCGGGTCCTACAATGAGCAGTTCTTC. Amino acids: CASSYPAGSYNEQFF.

The chain recombines TRBV20-1 with TRBJ2-7, with TRBD2 matching 9 bases. CDR1 DFQATT and CDR2 SNEGSKA come from the germline V gene (reference sequence). V shed 1 base, J shed 9 bases, and the junction held 7 bases outside the gene matches. This CDR3 region has 13 residues. CDR3 bases: TGCAGTGCTAGAGTGGGCGGGAGGGACGGGCAGTACTTC. This encodes CSARVGGRDGQYF.

CDR3 loop: CASSMVYTGELFF. In DNA, the CDR3 is TGTGCCAGTAGTATGGTGTACACCGGGGAGCTGTTTTTT. J is TRBJ2-2 and V is TRBV19; no clear D gene. The V and J ends lost 3 bases and 3 bases respectively, with 5 bases between them. This CDR3 has 13 amino acids. Germline V gene lookup returns CDR1 LNHDA and CDR2 SQIVND (reference sequence).

The chain joins TRBV12-3 or TRBV12-4 to TRBJ2-3, with D unclear. Between the trimmed V and J ends, which lost 9 bases and 4 bases, there was a span of 8 bases. The CDR3 runs to 11 residues. CDR3 nucleotide sequence: TGTGCCAGTCCTGGGGCAGATACGCAGTATTTT. This gives the protein CASPGADTQYF.

This clonotype has only a few counts. The V and J genes are TRBV20-1 and TRBJ2-7; D ambiguous. This CDR3 is 13 amino acids long. Trimming left V 3 bases short and J 7 bases short, with 16 bases between. Germline CDR1 and CDR2: DFQATT and SNEGSKA (reference sequence). The CDR3 protein is CSASSYRSMEQYF. CDR3 DNA sequence: TGCAGTGCTAGCTCGTACAGATCCATGGAGCAGTACTTC.

This clonotype was seen at least ten times. This chain uses TRBV29-1 with TRBJ2-7; no clear D gene. Germline assignment: CDR1 SQVTM and CDR2 ANQGSEA. V was trimmed by 4 bases and J by 0 bases, leaving 7 bases between them. The CDR3 has 12 residues. The chain's CDR3 is CSVGESSYEQYF. The CDR3 nucleotides read TGCAGCGTTGGTGAGAGCTCCTACGAGCAGTACTTC.

This clonotype was detected a few times. The chain employs TRBV2 and TRBJ1-5; TRBD1 is a possible D gene (5 bases). Trimming removed 4 bases at V and 4 bases at J, with 17 bases between. Germline V gene lookup returns CDR1 SNHLY and CDR2 FYNNEI. The CDR3 has 16 residues. The CDR3 here is CASSVSGTGRNQPQHF. CDR3 in DNA: TGTGCCAGCAGTGTTTCAGGGACGGGGAGGAATCAGCCCCAGCATTTT.

In its sample, this clonotype was seen a few times. The CDR3 DNA reads TGTGCCAGCGCGGGAGGGCCGTCGTATGAGCAGTTCTTC. It translates to CASAGGPSYEQFF. The chain combines TRBV7-8 with TRBJ2-1, with 9 bases fitting TRBD2. This CDR3 is 13 amino acids long. The V segment lost 8 bases and the J segment 8 bases; nucleotides outside the gene matches: 7. Germline CDR1 is SGHVS and CDR2 is FQNEAQ.

This clonotype was picked up a small number of times. This chain links TRBV12-3 or TRBV12-4 with TRBJ2-7; 8 bases are shared with TRBD1. The CDR3 consists of 15 residues. V lost 0 bases and J lost 4; bases outside the gene matches: 5. The CDR3 spells CASSLAPTGAYEQYF. Written as DNA, the CDR3 is TGTGCCAGCAGTTTAGCCCCGACAGGGGCTTACGAGCAGTACTTC.

This clonotype was counted between two and nine times. J is TRBJ2-1 and V is TRBV4-3, with D uncertain. This CDR3 region has 17 residues. Trimming took 0 bases from V and 0 from J, leaving 12 bases between them. Germline-derived CDR1 and CDR2 are LGHNA and YSLEER. The CDR3 sequence is CASSQDAPGSSYNEQFF. Written as DNA, the CDR3 is TGCGCCAGCAGCCAAGATGCACCCGGAAGCTCCTACAATGAGCAGTTCTTC.

This chain joins TRBV14 and TRBJ2-3, with 9 bases fitting TRBD2. Germline trimming cut 4 bases from V and 1 base from J; bases unmatched to any gene: 6. This CDR3 spans 16 amino acids. Germline CDR1 reads SGHDN; CDR2 reads FVKESK. As DNA, the CDR3 is TGTGCCAGCAGCCCAGCGGGGGGACTTCGCACAGATACGCAGTATTTT. Translation gives CASSPAGGLRTDTQYF.

This rearrangement joins TRBV6-1 to TRBJ2-1; 9 bases are shared with TRBD2. This CDR3 is 17 amino acids long. CDR1 MNHNS and CDR2 SASEGT come from the germline V gene. The junction had 13 bases not matched to a gene; V was cut back by 10 bases and J by 0 bases. CDR3 sequence reads: CATQGSGSTSSYNEQFF. The CDR3 bases are TGTGCCACCCAGGGTAGCGGGAGTACGAGCTCCTACAATGAGCAGTTCTTC.

This clonotype was detected ten times or more. The chain recombines TRBV7-3 with TRBJ2-2, with D possibly TRBD1 on 6 matching bases. CDR3 length: 13 residues. Germline assignment: CDR1 SGHTA and CDR2 FQGTGA. The germline V and J ends were trimmed by 6 bases and 6 bases, with 11 bases remaining between them. The CDR3 is CASSFEGAGELFF. CDR3 nucleotides: TGTGCCAGCAGTTTTGAGGGGGCCGGGGAGCTGTTTTTT.

This clonotype appeared a few times. The chain carries TRBV2 and TRBJ2-2, with a tentative D call TRBD2 (6 bases). With 7 bases removed from V and 0 bases from J, the gap between germline ends came to 9 bases. The CDR3 loop spans 14 amino acids. Germline CDR1 SNHLY, CDR2 FYNNEI. CDR3 protein: CASMGGTNTGELFF. The CDR3 coding sequence is TGTGCCAGCATGGGCGGGACGAACACCGGGGAGCTGTTTTTT.

This clonotype was seen a few times. The rearrangement joins TRBV6-5 to TRBJ2-7; a possible D gene is TRBD1 (6 bases). The ends were cut back, 1 base at V and 2 bases at J, with 12 bases in the middle. The V gene's germline CDR1 is MNHEY and CDR2 SVGAGI. This CDR3 spans 15 amino acids. The CDR3 DNA sequence: TGTGCCAGCAGTTACTGGGCTGGGGGCCCCTACGAGCAGTACTTC. This gives the protein CASSYWAGGPYEQYF.

This clonotype was seen more than once but under ten times. The chain recombines TRBV7-2 with TRBJ2-4, with a tentative D call TRBD2 (6 bases). Trimming cost V 6 bases and J 2 bases, with 11 bases left between them. Looked up from germline, CDR1 is SGHTA and CDR2 is FQGNSA. This CDR3 spans 14 amino acids. CDR3 bases: TGTGCCAGCAGTGTCGGAGGGTCCAAAAACATTCAGTACTTC. Translated, it gives CASSVGGSKNIQYF.

The rearrangement links TRBV11-2 to TRBJ2-5, with a possible D match to TRBD1 (6 bases). Germline V gives CDR1 SGHAT, CDR2 FQNNGV. Between the trimmed V and J ends, which lost 5 bases and 0 bases, there was a span of 19 bases. The CDR3 runs 17 residues. The CDR3 loop reads CASSQKGVMGYQETQYF. The DNA of the CDR3 is TGTGCCAGCAGCCAAAAGGGGGTGATGGGGTACCAAGAGACCCAGTACTTC.

This clonotype was seen only a few times. The V gene is TRBV25-1, the J gene TRBJ2-5, with D unclear. V shed 3 bases and J shed 7 bases, with 9 bases lying between them. Germline CDR1 is MGHDK and CDR2 is SYGVNS. The CDR3 is 12 residues long. DNA of the CDR3: TGTGCCAGCAGTGATCCCTCGGGGACCCAGTACTTC. Protein product: CASSDPSGTQYF.

This clonotype was observed many times. The rearrangement uses TRBV5-6 and TRBJ2-6; the D is unclear. The CDR3 extends over 15 amino acids. V lost 0 bases and J lost 2, with 6 bases in between. CDR1 is SGHDT and CDR2 is YYEEEE in the germline V gene. For the CDR3, the DNA is TGTGCCAGCAGCTTGGCCCTAACTGGGGCCAACGTCCTGACTTTC. Residues: CASSLALTGANVLTF.

This clonotype was counted at least ten times. The genes are TRBV5-6 and TRBJ2-7; no reliable D call. From germline, CDR1 is SGHDT and CDR2 YYEEEE. The CDR3 has 15 amino acids. The V end was cut by 1 base, the J end by 2 bases, with 13 bases between. Here the CDR3 DNA reads TGTGCCAGCAGCTTGCTTCTACCTGGGACCTACGAGCAGTACTTC. Encoded protein: CASSLLLPGTYEQYF.

This chain joins TRBV5-6 and TRBJ2-3; 10 nucleotides agree with TRBD2. CDR1 is SGHDT and CDR2 is YYEEEE in the germline V gene. V lost 0 bases to trimming and J lost 3 bases; unmatched junction nucleotides: 4. There are 16 residues in the CDR3. CDR3 in DNA: TGTGCCAGCAGCTTGGTACTGACTAGCGGGACAGATACGCAGTATTTT. It specifies CASSLVLTSGTDTQYF. The whole variable domain, filled in from reference TRBV5-6 and TRBJ2-3, reads DAGVTQSPTHLIKTRGQQVTLRCSPKSGHDTVSWYQQALGQGPQFIFQYYEEEERQRGNFPDRFSGHQFPNYSSELNVNALLLGDSALYLCASSLVLTSGTDTQYFGPGTRLTVL.

The CDR3 protein is CATSSGAASTDTQYF. CDR3 nucleotides: TGTGCCACCTCCAGCGGGGCCGCTAGCACAGATACGCAGTATTTT. The chain uses TRBV2 and TRBJ2-3, with 7 bases lining up with TRBD2. J gave up 0 bases and V 10 bases, and 10 bases lay outside the gene matches. CDR1 is SNHLY, CDR2 FYNNEI, per germline. The CDR3 covers 15 residues. The variable domain in full, with the rest retrieved from reference TRBV2 and TRBJ2-3, is EPEVTQTPSHQVTQMGQEVILRCVPISNHLYFYWYRQILGQKVEFLVSFYNNEISEKSEIFDDQFSVERPDGSNFTLKIRSTKLEDSAMYFCATSSGAASTDTQYFGPGTRLTVL.

The chain joins TRBV7-9 to TRBJ2-3; no firm D call. The CDR3 is 12 amino acids. Germline V lookup: CDR1 SEHNR, CDR2 FQNEAQ (reference sequence). The CDR3 sequence: CVVGRGTDTQYF. The CDR3 DNA reads TGTGTGGTAGGTCGGGGCACAGATACGCAGTATTTT.

The rearrangement links TRBV7-9 to TRBJ1-5, with D possibly being TRBD1 (5 bases). V shed 1 base and J shed 7 bases, with 14 bases lying between them. Looked up from germline, CDR1 is SEHNR and CDR2 is FQNEAQ (reference sequence). The CDR3 spans 15 residues. CDR3 amino acids: CASSLVGRGTQPQHF. CDR3 in DNA: TGTGCCAGCAGCTTAGTAGGACGGGGGACCCAGCCCCAGCATTTT.

At least ten counts were recorded for this clonotype. This rearrangement joins TRBV18 to TRBJ1-5; D not resolved. There are 15 residues in the CDR3. V dropped 3 bases and J dropped 3 bases, with 12 bases sitting between them. Germline V gene data show CDR1 as KGHSH and CDR2 as LQKENI. Written as DNA, the CDR3 is TGTGCCAGCTCACCGCGAGGGTTGGCCAATCAGCCCCAGCATTTT. Amino acids: CASSPRGLANQPQHF.

The chain links TRBV20-1 to TRBJ2-7; 8 bases are shared with TRBD2. The ends lost 0 bases at V and 0 bases at J; junction bases unmatched: 10. CDR1 is DFQATT, CDR2 SNEGSKA, per germline (reference sequence). The length of the CDR3 is 17 residues. The CDR3 spells CSARDPSAAGVSYEQYF. DNA for the CDR3: TGCAGTGCTAGAGATCCCTCGGCAGCGGGAGTCTCCTACGAGCAGTACTTC.